This TCR beta chain came from a study of blood T cell repertoires in COVID-19 (dated by TCRdb to 2020 to 2022). In terms of the full investigation: The collaborator samples originated in the United States, Italy and Spain and spanned the acute and convalescent phases of COVID-19. The dataset comprised deeply sampled blood TCRbeta repertoires from subjects exposed to, actively infected with, or recovered from COVID-19. Where available, HLA class I and class II types were obtained from metadata supplied by the sample provider rather than from assay-based typing. The sample metadata nearly always contained a de-identified subject ID, COVID-19 status, age in years and sex. The repertoires were released in a freely available public database intended as a resource for research on the immune response to SARS-CoV-2. The samples were drawn from the first 160 participants of the ongoing ImmuneRACE study and from 950 to 1,500 subjects provided by 6 global collaborators. The prospective study material was composed of cDNA or gDNA derived from T cells, B-cell-depleted T cells, or PBMCs.

One collaborating source in Seattle enrolled patients while the patients were actively infected and followed the patients over time throughout the course of disease. Whole blood was collected in K2EDTA tubes by collaborating institutions according to the institutions' own protocols. For TCRbeta analysis, collaborators shipped samples in one of three forms: frozen whole blood, isolated PBMCs, or DNA extracted from either of those sample types. To note about this clone: Its antigen remains undetermined. No much larger clone exists at a distance of one base, and base qualities are not known.

TCRbeta CDR3 regions were amplified from genomic DNA by means of the immunoSEQ Assay, a bias-controlled multiplex PCR. For the original study's pipeline: The number of nucleated cells in each sample was estimated by amplification of reference gene primers within the assay. Sequence reads were collapsed and filtered to measure the absolute abundance of every unique TCRbeta CDR3 rearrangement. Productive Simpson clonality was computed per sample as the square root of Simpson's diversity index over productive rearrangements. TCRdb obtained this table from immuneACCESS and retained in-frame rearrangements with V and J assigned. These tables miss some clones; where compared with another copy, unresolved V genes account for less than half of the shortfall, and the remainder is unexplained. That table gives V, J and clone size, and the DNA gave D and trimming. The sample table lists just over 350,000 clones, approximately 86% of them with a count of one. The ten largest account for roughly 7.2% of the sample.

V gives up 1 base and J gives up 7 bases, and the segment between their germline ends measures 14 bases. From the cysteine up to the phenylalanine, the CDR3 has a length of 15 residues. The read is trimmed to its CDR3 DNA, 45 bases read in frame from base 1. CDR1 and CDR2 are drawn from the germline V gene: SNHLY, FYNNEI. Results and caveats for the whole study, not just this receptor: The quantity of clinical and demographic metadata differed by source and by participant and was supplied without curation.

Sequencing was performed on peripheral blood. The V and J genes are TRBV2 and TRBJ1-5; TRBD1 is a possible D gene, resting on 6 matching bases. This TCR derives from a woman aged 60-75 years with COVID-19, enrolled during active disease. The CDR3 has the sequence CASSEVSGAEQPQHF. The bases are TGTGCCAGCAGTGAAGTATCAGGGGCCGAGCAGCCCCAGCATTTT. Joined to the reference TRBV2 and TRBJ1-5 proteins, this CDR3 gives the full variable domain: EPEVTQTPSHQVTQMGQEVILRCVPISNHLYFYWYRQILGQKVEFLVSFYNNEISEKSEIFDDQFSVERPDGSNFTLKIRSTKLEDSAMYFCASSEVSGAEQPQHFGDGTRLSIL.